These 32 T cell receptor beta chains came from one sample sequenced in a study of blood T cell repertoires in COVID-19. The table came from immunoSEQ multiplex PCR; TCRdb's copy has only in-frame clones and leaves some out. This sample has 110,000 to 150,000 clones, with 80% to 90% found just once. The sequencing sample was made of PBMCs or T cells enriched from blood (not recorded which). These receptor sequences come from a man between 60 and 75 years old who had recovered from COVID-19.

This chain connects TRBV11-3 to TRBJ2-1; TRBD2 is a possible D gene (6 bases). The germline V gene has CDR1 SGHNT and CDR2 YENEEA. V shed 3 bases and J shed 8 bases, with 14 bases lying between them. The CDR3 extends over 14 amino acids. DNA of the CDR3: TGTGCCAGCAGCTTGGGGGGAGGATTCGATGAGCAGTTCTTC. As protein: CASSLGGGFDEQFF. The variable domain in full, with the rest retrieved from reference TRBV11-3 and TRBJ2-1, is EAGVVQSPRYKIIEKKQPVAFWCNPISGHNTLYWYLQNLGQGPELLIRYENEEAVDDSQLPKDRFSAERLKGVDSTLKIQPAELGDSAVYLCASSLGGGFDEQFFGPGTRLTVL.

The chain has TRBV27 and TRBJ1-6; TRBD1 matches 10 bases. The CDR3 totals 15 residues. Germline loops: CDR1 MNHEY, CDR2 SMNVEV (reference sequence). The V gene end was trimmed by 6 bases and the J gene end by 10 bases; junction bases not matched to a gene: 9. CDR3 in DNA: TGTGCCAGCAGGCAAACGACAGGGGGCGGGTCACCCCTCCACTTT. Amino acids: CASRQTTGGGSPLHF.

The V and J genes are TRBV10-2 and TRBJ2-7; 7 bases align to TRBD1. The germline V gene encodes CDR1 WSHSY and CDR2 SAAADI. Losses at the gene ends were 6 bases for V and 7 bases for J; bases not matched to a gene: 9. CDR3 size: 13 residues. CDR3 protein: CASSRDSPLEQYF. CDR3 nucleotides: TGCGCCAGCAGCAGGGACAGCCCTTTGGAGCAGTACTTC.

The chain is built from TRBV19 and TRBJ1-1, with D hard to call. Looked up from germline, CDR1 is LNHDA and CDR2 is SQIVND (reference sequence). Trimming removed 5 bases from V and 1 base from J, with 11 bases in between. The CDR3 has 14 residues. The CDR3, as DNA: TGTGCCAGTAGTCCTGCGACACCGAACACTGAAGCTTTCTTT. Translated: CASSPATPNTEAFF. Based on the CDR3 plus reference TRBV19 and TRBJ1-1, the full variable domain is DGGITQSPKYLFRKEGQNVTLSCEQNLNHDAMYWYRQDPGQGLRLIYYSQIVNDFQKGDIAEGYSVSREKKESFPLTVTSAQKNPTAFYLCASSPATPNTEAFFGQGTRLTVV.

The chain has TRBV30 and TRBJ1-4; D might be TRBD1 (6 bases). V lost 3 bases to trimming and J lost 7 bases, with 12 bases between them. The CDR3 has 13 amino acids. Per the germline V gene, CDR1 is GTSNPN and CDR2 is SVGIG (reference sequence). CDR3 amino acids: CAWRRGQVEKLFF. DNA of the CDR3: TGTGCCTGGAGGCGGGGGCAGGTTGAAAAACTGTTTTTT. The whole variable domain, filled in from reference TRBV30 and TRBJ1-4, reads SQTIHQWPATLVQPVGSPLSLECTVEGTSNPNLYWYRQAAGRGLQLLFYSVGIGQISSEVPQNLSASRPQDRQFILSSKKLLLSDSGFYLCAWRRGQVEKLFFGSGTQLSVL.

CDR3 loop: CASSPTTSGGDTQYF. Written as DNA, the CDR3 is TGCGCCAGCAGTCCTACGACTAGCGGGGGAGATACGCAGTATTTT. The J gene is TRBJ2-3, the V gene TRBV5-1, with 12 bases lining up with TRBD2. Per the germline V gene, CDR1 is SGHRS and CDR2 is YFSETQ. The CDR3 spans 15 residues. The junction had 6 bases not matched to a gene; V was cut back by 5 bases and J by 5 bases.

The genes are TRBV19 and TRBJ2-7, with TRBD2 as a possible D gene (6 bases). V gave up 7 bases and J gave up 2 bases, with 18 bases separating them. This CDR3 has 15 amino acids. Germline CDR1 is LNHDA and CDR2 is SQIVND (reference sequence). CDR3 nucleotides: TGTGCCAGTAACCACCCTAGCCGGGGGACCTACGAGCAGTACTTC. Its translation is CASNHPSRGTYEQYF. The full variable domain, completed using reference TRBV19 and TRBJ2-7, is DGGITQSPKYLFRKEGQNVTLSCEQNLNHDAMYWYRQDPGQGLRLIYYSQIVNDFQKGDIAEGYSVSREKKESFPLTVTSAQKNPTAFYLCASNHPSRGTYEQYFGPGTRLTVT.

This clone was observed a few times. The chain has TRBV4-1 and TRBJ1-1; 10 nucleotides line up with TRBD1. V was pared by 4 bases and J by 5 bases, with 10 bases of the junction left unmatched. This CDR3 is built from 16 residues. The germline V gene has CDR1 MGHRA and CDR2 YSYEKL. CDR3 protein: CASSPSSTGGSTEAFF. CDR3 DNA: TGCGCCAGCAGCCCCTCCTCGACAGGGGGCTCGACTGAAGCTTTCTTT.

This clone is a singleton in its sample. V is TRBV2 and J is TRBJ2-1, with 7 bases fitting TRBD1. Losses at the gene ends were 5 bases for V and 8 bases for J; bases not matched to a gene: 3. The CDR3 covers 12 residues. The germline gives CDR1 SNHLY, CDR2 FYNNEI. CDR3 coding DNA: TGTGCCAGCAGTAGGGACAGCCATGAGCAGTTCTTC. This encodes CASSRDSHEQFF.

V and J are TRBV11-2 and TRBJ2-7, with 8 bases fitting TRBD1. The J segment lost 9 bases and the V segment lost 0 bases, leaving 10 bases of the junction unmatched. Germline loops: CDR1 SGHAT, CDR2 FQNNGV. This CDR3 is built from 15 residues. The CDR3 sequence: CASSLEGQGAIGQYF. The CDR3 DNA reads TGTGCCAGCAGCTTAGAAGGGCAGGGGGCAATAGGGCAGTACTTC.

DNA of the CDR3: TGTGCCACCTCTAGGGGTACGCCTTTCTTT. Translation: CATSRGTPFF. V and J are TRBV28 and TRBJ1-1; D possibly corresponds to TRBD1 (5 bases). The CDR3 extends over 10 amino acids. Germline CDR1 reads MDHEN; CDR2 reads SYDVKM. Trimming took 10 bases from V and 12 from J, leaving 15 bases between them. Full variable domain (remainder filled in from reference TRBV28 and TRBJ1-1): DVKVTQSSRYLVKRTGEKVFLECVQDMDHENMFWYRQDPGLGLRLIYFSYDVKMKEKGDIPEGYSVSREKKERFSLILESASTNQTSMYLCATSRGTPFFGQGTRLTVV.

This clone was recorded once. The genes are TRBV4-2 and TRBJ1-5; 7 positions match TRBD1. With V trimmed by 0 bases and J by 7 bases, 9 bases remained unmatched. The CDR3 covers 16 residues. Germline CDR1 reads LGHNA; CDR2 reads YNFKEQ. Here the CDR3 DNA reads TGTGCCAGCAGCCAAGAAACAGGGGCAGGGGGGCAGCCCCAGCATTTT. This translates into CASSQETGAGGQPQHF.

This CDR3 reads CASSPETGTDTQYF. The CDR3 DNA sequence: TGTGCCAGCTCACCAGAAACAGGCACAGATACGCAGTATTTT. The rearrangement uses TRBV18 and TRBJ2-3; D not certain. Per the germline V gene, CDR1 is KGHSH and CDR2 is LQKENI. The germline V and J ends were trimmed by 2 bases and 1 base, with 7 bases remaining between them. The CDR3 runs to 14 residues.

This sequence joins TRBV11-2 and TRBJ1-1; unclear D gene. Germline-derived CDR1 and CDR2 are SGHAT and FQNNGV. V was pared by 4 bases and J by 4 bases, with 10 bases between. The CDR3 is 13 residues long. The CDR3 DNA reads TGTGCCAGCAGCTCGGGGTTGGCCACTGAAGCTTTCTTT. It yields the protein CASSSGLATEAFF.

The chain uses TRBV5-4 and TRBJ2-5; 8 nucleotides match TRBD1. There are 14 residues in the CDR3. V trimming: 4 bases; J trimming: 2 bases; junction bases outside the gene matches: 4. The germline V gene has CDR1 SGHNT and CDR2 YYREEE (reference sequence). CDR3 DNA: TGTGCCAGCAGCCGTGACAGGGGACAAGAGACCCAGTACTTC. This gives the protein CASSRDRGQETQYF.

This chain links TRBV9 with TRBJ2-1; 9 bases map to TRBD2. Germline lookup yields CDR1 SGDLS and CDR2 YYNGEE. This CDR3 is 12 amino acids long. Losses at the gene ends were 5 bases for V and 15 bases for J; bases not matched to a gene: 9. CDR3 DNA sequence: TGTGCCAGCAGTGGCGGGGGGGCCTGGCGGTTCTTC. Amino acid sequence: CASSGGGAWRFF. The full variable domain, completed using reference TRBV9 and TRBJ2-1, is DSGVTQTPKHLITATGQRVTLRCSPRSGDLSVYWYQQSLDQGLQFLIQYYNGEERAKGNILERFSAQQFPDLHSELNLSSLELGDSALYFCASSGGGAWRFFGPGTRLTVL.

This sequence joins TRBV4-1 and TRBJ2-3, with 13 nucleotides matching TRBD2. Germline trimming cut 1 base from V and 9 bases from J; bases unmatched to any gene: 10. CDR1 and CDR2 from the germline V gene are MGHRA and YSYEKL. The CDR3 sequence is 17 residues long. The CDR3 loop is CASSQVVRTSGGGTQYF. The CDR3 nucleotides read TGCGCCAGCAGCCAAGTCGTCAGGACTAGCGGGGGAGGCACGCAGTATTTT.

The chain links TRBV28 to TRBJ2-7, with 9 bases fitting TRBD1. The CDR3 length is 14 residues. The V and J ends lost 4 bases and 0 bases, in that order; junction bases with no gene match: 1. Germline V gene lookup returns CDR1 MDHEN and CDR2 SYDVKM. This CDR3 is CASSWTGVSYEQYF. DNA of the CDR3: TGTGCCAGCAGTTGGACAGGGGTCTCCTACGAGCAGTACTTC.

The chain employs TRBV5-5 and TRBJ2-5; D uncertain. The V gene lost 0 bases and the J gene lost 2 bases, with 8 bases spanning the gap. Germline-derived CDR1 and CDR2 are SGHKS and YYEKEE (reference sequence). CDR3 length: 14 residues. The CDR3 DNA reads TGTGCCAGCAGCTTGGAGGCAGGACAAGAGACCCAGTACTTC. Translated, it gives CASSLEAGQETQYF.

The chain combines TRBV5-4 with TRBJ1-4; no definite D call. This CDR3 is built from 15 residues. Germline CDR1 and CDR2: SGHNT and YYREEE (reference sequence). Deletions cut 3 bases from V and 8 bases from J, with 17 bases between. CDR3 amino acids: CASSSSGSVREKLFF. DNA for the CDR3: TGTGCCAGCAGCTCCTCGGGATCGGTGAGGGAAAAACTGTTTTTT.

This clone was recorded once. The rearrangement joins TRBV18 to TRBJ2-1; a weak D match, TRBD2 (5 bases). Germline V gives CDR1 KGHSH, CDR2 LQKENI. This CDR3 contains 17 residues. V gave up 8 bases and J gave up 0 bases, with 20 bases separating them. CDR3 bases: TGTGCCAGCACCCACAGACTAACTTTGAACTCCTACAATGAGCAGTTCTTC. It is translated as CASTHRLTLNSYNEQFF.

The V gene is TRBV15, the J gene TRBJ1-6; the D is unclear. The germline CDR1 and CDR2 sequences are LNHNV and YYDKDF (reference sequence). The CDR3 totals 14 residues. Trimming took 5 bases from V and 7 from J, leaving 12 bases between them. CDR3 loop: CATSSGSRNSPLHF. Written as DNA, the CDR3 is TGTGCCACCAGCTCGGGGTCCCGGAATTCACCCCTCCACTTT.

This clone was detected once. The V and J genes are TRBV29-1 and TRBJ2-3; TRBD2 might be the D (5 bases). The CDR3 consists of 15 residues. V shed 3 bases and J shed 0 bases, with 13 bases lying between them. Germline V gene sequence: CDR1 SQVTM, CDR2 ANQGSEA. This CDR3 reads CSVDSVQRSTDTQYF. The DNA for the CDR3 is TGCAGCGTTGATTCTGTCCAGCGGAGCACAGATACGCAGTATTTT.

The chain is built from TRBV5-4 and TRBJ1-3; the match to TRBD1 covers 7 bases. Losses at the gene ends were 9 bases for V and 2 bases for J; bases not matched to a gene: 5. The CDR3 spans 13 residues. The germline V gene has CDR1 SGHNT and CDR2 YYREEE (reference sequence). CDR3 sequence (DNA): TGTGCCACCGAACAGGGGCCTGGAAACACCATATATTTT. It codes for CATEQGPGNTIYF. Combining the CDR3 with reference TRBV5-4 and TRBJ1-3 gives the whole variable domain ETGVTQSPTHLIKTRGQQVTLRCSSQSGHNTVSWYQQALGQGPQFIFQYYREEENGRGNFPPRFSGLQFPNYSSELNVNALELDDSALYLCATEQGPGNTIYFGEGSWLTVV.

The sample holds one count of this clone. The V gene is TRBV6-4, the J gene TRBJ1-2; D is unclear. Between the trimmed V and J ends, which lost 4 bases and 7 bases, there was a span of 13 bases. Per germline, CDR1 MRHNA and CDR2 SNTAGT. CDR3 length equals 13 residues. CDR3 region: CASSGGDVSGYTF. Here the CDR3 DNA reads TGTGCCAGCAGTGGGGGAGACGTCAGTGGCTACACCTTC.

The chain uses TRBV20-1 and TRBJ2-7, with no clear D. Germline V gene sequence: CDR1 DFQATT, CDR2 SNEGSKA (reference sequence). This CDR3 is built from 11 residues. Trimming left V 5 bases short and J 2 bases short, with 7 bases between. The CDR3 DNA is TGCAGTGCTCCATCCACCTACGAGCAGTACTTC. As protein: CSAPSTYEQYF.

This chain connects TRBV9 to TRBJ2-3; 8 bases line up with TRBD2. The V segment lost 7 bases and the J segment 2 bases; nucleotides outside the gene matches: 9. The CDR3 consists of 15 residues. Germline assignment: CDR1 SGDLS and CDR2 YYNGEE. As DNA, the CDR3 is TGTGCCAGCCGCGACGGGGGGGGCCTCACAGATACGCAGTATTTT. Amino acids: CASRDGGGLTDTQYF.

This chain connects TRBV2 to TRBJ2-3, with D hard to call. This CDR3 is built from 14 residues. V was pared by 1 base and J by 6 bases, with 11 bases between. Germline CDR1 SNHLY, CDR2 FYNNEI. The CDR3 bases are TGTGCCAGCAGTGAAGGAACCCAGAGGGATACGCAGTATTTT. This gives the protein CASSEGTQRDTQYF.

The genes are TRBV5-1 and TRBJ1-5, with D possibly TRBD1 on 6 matching bases. V lost 0 bases and J lost 4, with 11 bases in between. The germline gives CDR1 SGHRS, CDR2 YFSETQ. This CDR3 has 15 residues. The CDR3 sequence is CASSLVGGANQPQHF. The CDR3 DNA reads TGCGCCAGCAGCTTGGTCGGGGGGGCAAATCAGCCCCAGCATTTT.

The V gene is TRBV6-5, the J gene TRBJ2-1; 14 nucleotides align to TRBD2. Germline V gene data show CDR1 as MNHEY and CDR2 as SVGAGI. V lost 4 bases, J lost 9 bases, and 2 bases stayed unmatched. The CDR3 spans 14 residues. The CDR3 DNA reads as TGTGCCAGCAGTTCAGGGACTAGCGGGGGTGAGCAGTTCTTC. This encodes CASSSGTSGGEQFF.

The chain recombines TRBV30 with TRBJ2-5; TRBD1 might be the D (6 bases). The V gene's germline CDR1 is GTSNPN and CDR2 SVGIG (reference sequence). V shed 2 bases and J shed 9 bases, with 19 bases lying between them. CDR3 length: 14 amino acids. CDR3 residues: CAWSPRGGNPSQYF. For the CDR3, the DNA is TGTGCCTGGAGTCCCAGAGGGGGAAATCCTTCCCAGTACTTC. Together with reference TRBV30 and TRBJ2-5, the CDR3 gives the full variable domain: SQTIHQWPATLVQPVGSPLSLECTVEGTSNPNLYWYRQAAGRGLQLLFYSVGIGQISSEVPQNLSASRPQDRQFILSSKKLLLSDSGFYLCAWSPRGGNPSQYFGPGTRLLVL.

V usage is TRBV19 and J usage is TRBJ1-5, with D possibly TRBD1 on 5 matching bases. CDR3 length: 15 residues. The V end was cut by 2 bases, the J end by 2 bases, with 10 bases between. The germline V gene encodes CDR1 LNHDA and CDR2 SQIVND (reference sequence). The DNA of the CDR3 is TGTGCCAGTAGTATACTGGGGGAGGGCAATCAGCCCCAGCATTTT. This codes for CASSILGEGNQPQHF.